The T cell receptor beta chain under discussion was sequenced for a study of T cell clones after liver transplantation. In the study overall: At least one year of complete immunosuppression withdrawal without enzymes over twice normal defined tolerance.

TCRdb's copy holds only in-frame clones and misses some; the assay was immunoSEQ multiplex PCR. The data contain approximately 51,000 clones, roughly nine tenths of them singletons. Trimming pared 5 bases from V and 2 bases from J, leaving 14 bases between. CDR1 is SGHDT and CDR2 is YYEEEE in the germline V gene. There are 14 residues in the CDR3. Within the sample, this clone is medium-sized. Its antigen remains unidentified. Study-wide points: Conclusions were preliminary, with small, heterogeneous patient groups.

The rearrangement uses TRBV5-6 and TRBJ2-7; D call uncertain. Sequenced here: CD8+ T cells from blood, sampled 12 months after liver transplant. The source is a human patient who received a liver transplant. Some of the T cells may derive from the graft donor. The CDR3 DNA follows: TGTGCCAGCAGGGGTAGCCGGAGAGCCTACGAGCAGTACTTC. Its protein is CASRGSRRAYEQYF.